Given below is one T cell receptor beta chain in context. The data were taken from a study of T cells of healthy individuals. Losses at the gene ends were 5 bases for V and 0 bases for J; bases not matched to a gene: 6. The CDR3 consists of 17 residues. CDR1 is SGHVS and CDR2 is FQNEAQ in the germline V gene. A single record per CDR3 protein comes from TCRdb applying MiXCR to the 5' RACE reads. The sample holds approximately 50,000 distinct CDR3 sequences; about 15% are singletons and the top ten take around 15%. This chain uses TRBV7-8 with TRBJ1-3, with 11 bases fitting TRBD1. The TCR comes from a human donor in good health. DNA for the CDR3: TGTGCCAGCAGCGCGGGACAGGGGGGCTACTCTGGAAACACCATATATTTT. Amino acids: CASSAGQGGYSGNTIYF. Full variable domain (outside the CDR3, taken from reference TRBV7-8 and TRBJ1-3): GAGVSQSPRYKVAKRGQDVALRCDPISGHVSLFWYQQALGQGPEFLTYFQNEAQLDKSGLPSDRFFAERPEGSVSTLKIQRTQQEDSAVYLCASSAGQGGYSGNTIYFGEGSWLTVV.